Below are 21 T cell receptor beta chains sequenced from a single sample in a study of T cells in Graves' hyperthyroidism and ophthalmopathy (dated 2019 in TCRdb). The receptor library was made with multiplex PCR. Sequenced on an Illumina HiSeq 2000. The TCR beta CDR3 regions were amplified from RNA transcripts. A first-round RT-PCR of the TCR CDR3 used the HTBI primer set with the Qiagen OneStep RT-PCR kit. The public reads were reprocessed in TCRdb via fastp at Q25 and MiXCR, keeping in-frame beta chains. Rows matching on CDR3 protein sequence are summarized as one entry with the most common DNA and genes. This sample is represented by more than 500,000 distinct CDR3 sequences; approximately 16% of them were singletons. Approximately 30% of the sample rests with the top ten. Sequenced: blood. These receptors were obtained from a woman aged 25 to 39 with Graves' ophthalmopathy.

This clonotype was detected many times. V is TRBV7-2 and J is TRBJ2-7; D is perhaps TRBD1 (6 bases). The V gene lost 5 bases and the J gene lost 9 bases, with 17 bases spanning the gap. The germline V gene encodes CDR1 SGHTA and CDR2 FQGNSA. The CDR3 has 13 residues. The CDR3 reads CASSPQGQEGQYF. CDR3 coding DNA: TGTGCCAGCAGCCCTCAGGGGCAAGAAGGGCAGTACTTC.

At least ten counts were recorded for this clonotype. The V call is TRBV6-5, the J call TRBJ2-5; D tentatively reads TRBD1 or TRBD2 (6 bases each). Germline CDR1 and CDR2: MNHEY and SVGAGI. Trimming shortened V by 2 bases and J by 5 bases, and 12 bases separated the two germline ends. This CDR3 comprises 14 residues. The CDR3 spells CASSYGGRQETQYF. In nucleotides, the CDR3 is TGTGCCAGCAGTTACGGGGGGCGTCAGGAGACCCAGTACTTC.

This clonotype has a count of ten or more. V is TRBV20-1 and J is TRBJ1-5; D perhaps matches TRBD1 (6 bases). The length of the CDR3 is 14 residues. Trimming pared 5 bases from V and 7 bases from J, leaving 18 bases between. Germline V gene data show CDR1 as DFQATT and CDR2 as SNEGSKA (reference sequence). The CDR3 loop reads CSAQRGQREQPQHF. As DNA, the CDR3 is TGCAGTGCTCAAAGAGGACAGCGGGAACAGCCCCAGCATTTT.

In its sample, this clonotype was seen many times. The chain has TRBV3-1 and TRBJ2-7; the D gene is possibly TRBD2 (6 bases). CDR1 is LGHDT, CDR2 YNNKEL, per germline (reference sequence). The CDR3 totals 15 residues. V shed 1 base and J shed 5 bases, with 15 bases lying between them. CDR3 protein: CASSQAQAGGDEQYF. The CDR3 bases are TGTGCCAGCAGCCAAGCCCAAGCGGGCGGGGACGAGCAGTACTTC.

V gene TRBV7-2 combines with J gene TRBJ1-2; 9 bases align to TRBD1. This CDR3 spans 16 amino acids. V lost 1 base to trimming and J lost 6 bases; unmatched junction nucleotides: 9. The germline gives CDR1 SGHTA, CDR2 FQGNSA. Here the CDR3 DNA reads TGTGCCAGCAGCTTAGGATTAGGGGACAGGGTAGATGGCTACACCTTC. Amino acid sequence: CASSLGLGDRVDGYTF.

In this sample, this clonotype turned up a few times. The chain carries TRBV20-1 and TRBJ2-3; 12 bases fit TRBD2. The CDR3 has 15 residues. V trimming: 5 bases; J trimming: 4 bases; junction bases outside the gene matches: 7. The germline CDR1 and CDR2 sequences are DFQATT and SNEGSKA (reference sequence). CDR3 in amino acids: CSAWTSGKVADTQYF. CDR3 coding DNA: TGCAGTGCTTGGACTAGCGGGAAGGTGGCAGATACGCAGTATTTT.

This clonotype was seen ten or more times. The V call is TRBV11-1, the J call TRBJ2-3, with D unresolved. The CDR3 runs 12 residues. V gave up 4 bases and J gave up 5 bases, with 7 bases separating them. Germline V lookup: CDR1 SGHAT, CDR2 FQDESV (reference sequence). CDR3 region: CASSSQLDTQYF. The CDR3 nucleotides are TGTGCCAGCAGCTCCCAGCTAGATACGCAGTATTTT. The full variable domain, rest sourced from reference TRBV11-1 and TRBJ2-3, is EAEVAQSPRYKITEKSQAVAFWCDPISGHATLYWYRQILGQGPELLVQFQDESVVDDSQLPKDRFSAERLKGVDSTLKIQPAELGDSAMYLCASSSQLDTQYFGPGTRLTVL.

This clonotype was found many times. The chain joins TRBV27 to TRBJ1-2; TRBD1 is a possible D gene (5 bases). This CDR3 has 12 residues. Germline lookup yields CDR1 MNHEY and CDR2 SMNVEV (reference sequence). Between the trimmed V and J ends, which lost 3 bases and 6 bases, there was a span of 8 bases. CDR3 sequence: CASSFGGNGYTF. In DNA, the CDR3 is TGTGCCAGCAGTTTTGGGGGAAATGGCTACACCTTC.

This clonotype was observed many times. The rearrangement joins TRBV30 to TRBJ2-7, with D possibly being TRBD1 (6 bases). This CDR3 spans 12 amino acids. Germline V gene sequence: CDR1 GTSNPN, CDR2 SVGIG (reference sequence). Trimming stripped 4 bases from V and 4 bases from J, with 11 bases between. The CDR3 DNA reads TGTGCCTGGACGACAGGACCGTACGAGCAGTACTTC. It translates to CAWTTGPYEQYF.

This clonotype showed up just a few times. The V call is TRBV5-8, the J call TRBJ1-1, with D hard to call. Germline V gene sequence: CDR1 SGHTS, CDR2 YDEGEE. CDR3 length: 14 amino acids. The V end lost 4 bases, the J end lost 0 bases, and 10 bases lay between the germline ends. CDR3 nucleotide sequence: TGTGCCAGCAGCCCCCCCAATTTGAACACTGAAGCTTTCTTT. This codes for CASSPPNLNTEAFF.

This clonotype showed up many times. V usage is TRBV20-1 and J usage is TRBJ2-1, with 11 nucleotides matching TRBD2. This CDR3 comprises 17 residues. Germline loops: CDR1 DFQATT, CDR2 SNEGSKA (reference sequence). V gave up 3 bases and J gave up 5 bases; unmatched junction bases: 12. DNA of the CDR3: TGCAGTGCTAGGGATAGCGGGAGGGCCTCAGGAGACAATGAGCAGTTCTTC. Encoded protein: CSARDSGRASGDNEQFF.

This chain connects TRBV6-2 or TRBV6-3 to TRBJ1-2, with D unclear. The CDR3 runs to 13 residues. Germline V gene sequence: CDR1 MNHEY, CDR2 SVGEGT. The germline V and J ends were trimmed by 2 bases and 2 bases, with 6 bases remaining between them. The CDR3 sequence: CASSYGWNYGYTF. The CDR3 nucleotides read TGTGCCAGCAGTTACGGATGGAACTATGGCTACACCTTC.

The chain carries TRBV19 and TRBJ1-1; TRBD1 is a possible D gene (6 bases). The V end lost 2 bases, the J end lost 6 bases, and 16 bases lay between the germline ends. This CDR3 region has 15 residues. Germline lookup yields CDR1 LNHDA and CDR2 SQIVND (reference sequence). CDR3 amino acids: CASSIFPGASSEAFF. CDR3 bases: TGTGCCAGTAGTATATTCCCGGGGGCGAGCTCTGAAGCTTTCTTT.

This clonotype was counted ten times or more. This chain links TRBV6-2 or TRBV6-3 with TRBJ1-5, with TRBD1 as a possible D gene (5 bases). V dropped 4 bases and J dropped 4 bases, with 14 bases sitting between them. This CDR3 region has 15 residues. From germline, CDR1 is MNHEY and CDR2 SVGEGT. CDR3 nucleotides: TGTGCCAGCAGTTTCGGCCACAGGTTAAATCAGCCCCAGCATTTT. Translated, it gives CASSFGHRLNQPQHF.

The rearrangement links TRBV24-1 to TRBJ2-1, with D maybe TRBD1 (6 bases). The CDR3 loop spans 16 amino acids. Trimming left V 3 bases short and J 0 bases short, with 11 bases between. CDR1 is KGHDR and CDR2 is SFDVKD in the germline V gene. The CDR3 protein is CATSDPDRSSYNEQFF. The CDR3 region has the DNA TGTGCCACCAGTGATCCAGACAGGAGCTCCTACAATGAGCAGTTCTTC.

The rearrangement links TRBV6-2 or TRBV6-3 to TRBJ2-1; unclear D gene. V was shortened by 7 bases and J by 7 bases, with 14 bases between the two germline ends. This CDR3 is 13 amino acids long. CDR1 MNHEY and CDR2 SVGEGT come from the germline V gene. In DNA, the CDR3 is TGTGCCAGCAACCCTCAAGGCAAGAATGAGCAGTTCTTC. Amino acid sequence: CASNPQGKNEQFF.

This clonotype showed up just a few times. The CDR3 nucleotides are TGTGCCAGCAGCAAAGACAGGAACTATGGCTACACCTTC. This encodes CASSKDRNYGYTF. The chain links TRBV7-3 to TRBJ1-2; possible D gene TRBD1, 6 bases. The germline gives CDR1 SGHTA, CDR2 FQGTGA. Trimming cost V 5 bases and J 2 bases, with 9 bases left between them. This CDR3 contains 13 residues.

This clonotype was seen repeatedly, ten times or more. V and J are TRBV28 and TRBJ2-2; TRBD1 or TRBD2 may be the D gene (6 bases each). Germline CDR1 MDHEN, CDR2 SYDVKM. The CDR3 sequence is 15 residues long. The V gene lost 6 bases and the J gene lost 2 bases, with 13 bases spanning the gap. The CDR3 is CASSQSGANTGELFF. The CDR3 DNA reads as TGTGCCAGCAGCCAGTCGGGGGCCAACACCGGGGAGCTGTTTTTT.

The CDR3 spells CASSPAGRGEKLFF. In DNA form, the CDR3 reads TGTGCCAGCAGTCCGGCAGGGCGCGGTGAAAAACTGTTTTTT. The chain links TRBV12-3 or TRBV12-4 to TRBJ1-4, with D possibly TRBD1 on 5 matching bases. This CDR3 is built from 14 residues. The V end was cut by 5 bases, the J end by 7 bases, with 14 bases between.

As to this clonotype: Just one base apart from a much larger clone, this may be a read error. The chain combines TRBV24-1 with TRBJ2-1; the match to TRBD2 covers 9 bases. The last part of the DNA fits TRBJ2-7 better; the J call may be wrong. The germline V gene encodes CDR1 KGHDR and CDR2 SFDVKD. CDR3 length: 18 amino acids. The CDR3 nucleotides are TGTGCCACCAGTGATGGGGGAACTGGGACTAGCCGCTACAATGAGCAGTACTTC. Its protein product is CATSDGGTGTSRYNEQYF.

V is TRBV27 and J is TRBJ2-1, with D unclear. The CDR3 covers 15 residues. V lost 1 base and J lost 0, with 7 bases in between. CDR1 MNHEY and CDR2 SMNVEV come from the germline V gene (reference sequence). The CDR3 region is CASSLFWSSYNEQFF. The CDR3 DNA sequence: TGTGCCAGCAGTTTATTCTGGAGCTCCTACAATGAGCAGTTCTTC.